The 31 T cell receptor beta chains given below trace back to one sample, sequenced in a study of radiation and T cells in renal cell carcinoma (dated by TCRdb to about 2020). The method was the immunoSEQ multiplex PCR assay. This is the immuneACCESS table as TCRdb keeps it, with only in-frame sequences that have V and J called. A part of the clones is gone; compared with another copy, unresolved V genes explain less than half, and the rest is unexplained. A total of about 130,000 clones appear in this sample, around 85% of them only once. The ten top clones hold roughly 6% of the sample. The time point label on this specimen signifies: blood 2 weeks post-SBRT. Per the publication, the treatment or condition label means: 15 Gy SBRT to primary tumor, nephrectomy 4 weeks later. Source: blood, taken from a patient whose treatment included radiotherapy and nephrectomy. The receptors here all came from a man aged 50 to 60 with renal cell carcinoma.

The V gene is TRBV9, the J gene TRBJ1-1; D possibly corresponds to TRBD1 (6 bases). CDR3 length equals 14 residues. Trimming took off 3 bases at V and 0 bases at J, with 9 bases between the two ends. The V gene's germline CDR1 is SGDLS and CDR2 YYNGEE. The CDR3, as DNA: TGTGCCAGCAGCGCCCGGACAGTGAACACTGAAGCTTTCTTT. As protein: CASSARTVNTEAFF.

The genes are TRBV10-2 and TRBJ2-7, with D possibly TRBD2 on 6 matching bases. Germline CDR1 and CDR2: WSHSY and SAAADI. With 7 bases removed from V and 4 bases from J, the gap between germline ends came to 29 bases. The CDR3 consists of 18 residues. The chain's CDR3 is CASIGGFQAGITGYEQYF. The CDR3 DNA follows: TGCGCCAGCATTGGGGGGTTCCAGGCGGGAATTACCGGGTACGAGCAGTACTTC.

This clone was picked up one time. V usage is TRBV30 and J usage is TRBJ1-2; D call uncertain. Per germline, CDR1 GTSNPN and CDR2 SVGIG (reference sequence). V was shortened by 0 bases and J by 2 bases, with 25 bases between the two germline ends. The CDR3 spans 19 residues. The CDR3 DNA reads as TGTGCCTGGAGTGTACCCCTCGGCAGATACCCATTGGCAAACTATGGCTACACCTTC. Its protein is CAWSVPLGRYPLANYGYTF.

The rearrangement joins TRBV6-1 to TRBJ2-6; maybe TRBD2 (5 bases). Trimming left V 0 bases short and J 0 bases short, with 18 bases between. Germline V gene data show CDR1 as MNHNS and CDR2 as SASEGT. The CDR3 has 20 residues. CDR3 loop: CASSEAPMGVHYSGANVLTF. Here the CDR3 DNA reads TGTGCCAGCAGTGAAGCGCCGATGGGAGTCCATTACTCTGGGGCCAACGTCCTGACTTTC.

V gene TRBV2 combines with J gene TRBJ2-7, with D perhaps matching TRBD1 (6 bases). V lost 6 bases, J lost 4 bases, and 13 bases lay in between. This CDR3 is built from 13 residues. Germline V lookup: CDR1 SNHLY, CDR2 FYNNEI. The CDR3 sequence: CASRMDSRYEQYF. CDR3 in DNA: TGTGCCAGCAGGATGGACAGTAGGTACGAGCAGTACTTC.

The rearrangement uses TRBV7-6 and TRBJ1-3; 9 bases fit TRBD1. The V gene's germline CDR1 is SGHVS and CDR2 FNYEAQ. The CDR3 is 17 residues long. Trimming took 5 bases from V and 4 from J; bases not matched to a gene: 12. CDR3 region: CASSQGQGRSRGNTIYF. The CDR3 DNA follows: TGTGCCAGCAGCCAAGGACAGGGGCGTTCTCGAGGAAACACCATATATTTT.

Comments on this clone: This sample also contains other DNA sequences that code for the same CDR3. This rearrangement joins TRBV9 to TRBJ1-1; TRBD1 aligns across 7 bases. Germline CDR1 is SGDLS and CDR2 is YYNGEE. This CDR3 is 15 amino acids long. Germline trimming cut 0 bases from V and 1 base from J; bases unmatched to any gene: 3. This CDR3 is CASSVGGDRNTEAFF. CDR3 DNA sequence: TGTGCCAGCAGCGTAGGGGGGGACAGGAACACTGAAGCTTTCTTT.

The table lists this clone with a count of one. The chain carries TRBV18 and TRBJ2-1, with 8 bases identical to TRBD1. The CDR3 loop spans 13 amino acids. The germline V gene has CDR1 KGHSH and CDR2 LQKENI. After removal of 5 bases from V and 6 bases from J, the junction contained 3 bases not matched to a gene. The CDR3 nucleotides read TGTGCCAGCTCAATGGACAGGGTCAATGAGCAGTTCTTC. It yields the protein CASSMDRVNEQFF.

This clone showed up just once. The genes are TRBV10-3 and TRBJ2-3, with 8 bases lining up with TRBD2. CDR1 and CDR2 from the germline V gene are ENHRY and SYGVKD. The CDR3 contains 13 residues. J gave up 4 bases and V 10 bases, and 7 bases lay outside the gene matches. In DNA form, the CDR3 reads TGTGCCACGGAGCGGGAGCGCTCAGATACGCAGTATTTT. This codes for CATERERSDTQYF.

The chain carries TRBV7-6 and TRBJ1-1; D perhaps matches TRBD1 (5 bases). This CDR3 has 14 amino acids. Looked up from germline, CDR1 is SGHVS and CDR2 is FNYEAQ. V was trimmed by 5 bases and J by 2 bases, leaving 12 bases between them. The chain's CDR3 is CASSLMGDNTEAFF. The CDR3, as DNA: TGTGCCAGCAGCCTAATGGGGGATAACACTGAAGCTTTCTTT. Drawing the rest from reference TRBV7-6 and TRBJ1-1, the complete variable domain is GAGVSQSPRYKVTKRGQDVALRCDPISGHVSLYWYRQALGQGPEFLTYFNYEAQQDKSGLPNDRFSAERPEGSISTLTIQRTEQRDSAMYRCASSLMGDNTEAFFGQGTRLTVV.

The chain is built from TRBV10-1 and TRBJ2-7; D may be TRBD1 (6 bases). Germline V gene sequence: CDR1 WNHNN, CDR2 SYGVQD (reference sequence). The V gene lost 3 bases and the J gene lost 0 bases, with 12 bases spanning the gap. The CDR3 is made up of 15 amino acids. CDR3 sequence (DNA): TGCGCCAGCAGTGAAAACAGGGCTTTCTCCTACGAGCAGTACTTC. Its protein is CASSENRAFSYEQYF.

The chain couples TRBV6-6 to TRBJ1-5; perhaps TRBD1 as D (6 bases). Trimming took off 6 bases at V and 6 bases at J, with 18 bases between the two ends. From germline, CDR1 is MNHNY and CDR2 SVGAGI (reference sequence). CDR3 length equals 15 residues. DNA for the CDR3: TGTGCCAGCAGCTACCAGGCAGGGGAGGGTCAGCCCCAGCATTTT. It is translated as CASSYQAGEGQPQHF.

This clone was seen a single time. The chain links TRBV15 to TRBJ2-1; TRBD1 matches 9 bases. Trimming removed 5 bases from V and 2 bases from J; junction bases left unmatched: 4. CDR3 size: 15 residues. Germline CDR1 reads LNHNV; CDR2 reads YYDKDF (reference sequence). CDR3 loop: CATSAGQGAYNEQFF. The CDR3 bases are TGTGCCACCAGCGCGGGACAGGGAGCCTACAATGAGCAGTTCTTC.

The chain has TRBV19 and TRBJ1-3, with a possible D match to TRBD1 (6 bases). This CDR3 is 15 amino acids long. The V gene lost 7 bases and the J gene lost 3 bases, with 16 bases spanning the gap. Germline V lookup: CDR1 LNHDA, CDR2 SQIVND (reference sequence). DNA of the CDR3: TGTGCCAGTAACTTGGACAGAAGCTTTGGAAACACCATATATTTT. It translates to CASNLDRSFGNTIYF. The entire variable domain, with the rest obtained from reference TRBV19 and TRBJ1-3, is as follows: DGGITQSPKYLFRKEGQNVTLSCEQNLNHDAMYWYRQDPGQGLRLIYYSQIVNDFQKGDIAEGYSVSREKKESFPLTVTSAQKNPTAFYLCASNLDRSFGNTIYFGEGSWLTVV.

The gene calls are TRBV5-1 and TRBJ1-2; weak D call: TRBD1 (5 bases). CDR1 and CDR2 from the germline V gene are SGHRS and YFSETQ. The V end lost 1 base, the J end lost 3 bases, and 16 bases lay between the germline ends. This CDR3 comprises 16 residues. Here the CDR3 reads CASSLYRGKVDYGYTF. Written as DNA, the CDR3 is TGCGCCAGCAGCTTGTATCGGGGCAAGGTGGACTATGGCTACACCTTC.

This chain uses TRBV4-2 with TRBJ1-3, with 8 bases matching TRBD1. The CDR3 contains 17 residues. The V and J ends lost 4 bases and 0 bases, in that order; junction bases with no gene match: 8. The germline CDR1 and CDR2 sequences are LGHNA and YNFKEQ. The CDR3 here is CASSLPGGGYSGNTIYF. CDR3 in DNA: TGTGCCAGCAGCCTCCCAGGGGGCGGATACTCTGGAAACACCATATATTTT.

The rearrangement links TRBV15 to TRBJ2-7; 10 positions match TRBD2. Losses at the gene ends were 0 bases for V and 0 bases for J; bases not matched to a gene: 5. This CDR3 spans 17 amino acids. Germline CDR1 LNHNV, CDR2 YYDKDF (reference sequence). Here the CDR3 reads CATSRDLSGRSSYEQYF. The CDR3, as DNA: TGTGCCACCAGCAGAGATCTTAGCGGGAGGAGCTCCTACGAGCAGTACTTC.

The V and J genes are TRBV5-1 and TRBJ2-1; D may be TRBD2 (5 bases). Per germline, CDR1 SGHRS and CDR2 YFSETQ. V shed 4 bases and J shed 8 bases, with 19 bases lying between them. This CDR3 has 15 residues. The CDR3 DNA follows: TGCGCCAGCAGCCTTCACGGGAATAGTGGGGATGAGCAGTTCTTC. It specifies CASSLHGNSGDEQFF.

The CDR3, as DNA: TGCGCCAGCAGCCTTAACAGGGGGTACTCGGGCGAGCAGTACTTC. Its protein is CASSLNRGYSGEQYF. The J gene is TRBJ2-7, the V gene TRBV4-1; TRBD1 matches 8 bases. There are 15 residues in the CDR3. Germline V gives CDR1 MGHRA, CDR2 YSYEKL. Germline trimming cut 4 bases from V and 6 bases from J; bases unmatched to any gene: 11.

In its sample, this clone was seen once. V and J are TRBV30 and TRBJ2-4; TRBD1 matches at 8 bases. Germline CDR1 and CDR2: GTSNPN and SVGIG (reference sequence). The CDR3 is made up of 15 amino acids. V gave up 4 bases and J gave up 5 bases; unmatched junction bases: 10. CDR3 region: CAWIIPGQAQNIQYF. The DNA of the CDR3 is TGTGCCTGGATAATCCCGGGACAGGCCCAAAACATTCAGTACTTC.

This rearrangement joins TRBV11-2 to TRBJ2-1; TRBD2 aligns across 7 bases. V was clipped by 5 bases and J by 3 bases; unmatched bases: 10. CDR3 length equals 16 residues. Germline V gene lookup returns CDR1 SGHAT and CDR2 FQNNGV. The CDR3 sequence is CASSPRGAGIYNEQFF. CDR3 nucleotides: TGTGCCAGCAGCCCCCGAGGAGCGGGAATCTACAATGAGCAGTTCTTC.

The gene calls are TRBV7-2 and TRBJ1-4; tentatively, D is TRBD1 (6 bases). The germline V gene has CDR1 SGHTA and CDR2 FQGNSA. The CDR3 spans 14 residues. Deletions cut 2 bases from V and 14 bases from J, with 18 bases between. In nucleotides, the CDR3 is TGTGCCAGCAGCTTAAGAGGGTCACAGGGACATCTGTTTTTT. Its protein product is CASSLRGSQGHLFF.

The chain joins TRBV19 to TRBJ1-4, with D perhaps TRBD1 (5 bases). The CDR3 is 15 amino acids. The V gene's germline CDR1 is LNHDA and CDR2 SQIVND (reference sequence). V was cut by 6 bases and J by 0 bases, with 11 bases left in between. CDR3: CASSYGQATNEKLFF. As DNA, the CDR3 is TGTGCCAGTAGCTATGGACAAGCAACTAATGAAAAACTGTTTTTT.

The rearrangement joins TRBV19 to TRBJ2-3, with D perhaps matching TRBD1 (6 bases). The germline V and J ends were trimmed by 3 bases and 3 bases, with 10 bases remaining between them. CDR1 is LNHDA, CDR2 SQIVND, per germline (reference sequence). The CDR3 runs 14 residues. Here the CDR3 DNA reads TGTGCCAGTAGTATGGTCAGGGGTACAGATACGCAGTATTTT. Translating it yields CASSMVRGTDTQYF.

The V and J genes are TRBV2 and TRBJ2-1; 9 bases match TRBD2. CDR1 and CDR2 (germline): SNHLY, FYNNEI. The CDR3 runs to 16 residues. The V segment lost 4 bases and the J segment 2 bases; nucleotides outside the gene matches: 6. Here the CDR3 reads CASSVGLAGPYNEQFF. The CDR3, as DNA: TGTGCCAGCAGTGTTGGGCTAGCGGGACCCTACAATGAGCAGTTCTTC.

A single count supports this clone. The V call is TRBV29-1, the J call TRBJ2-3; D not certain. With 3 bases removed from V and 5 bases from J, the gap between germline ends came to 12 bases. The CDR3 length is 13 residues. Germline assignment: CDR1 SQVTM and CDR2 ANQGSEA. Written as DNA, the CDR3 is TGCAGCGTTGAGTACCCCGCGGTAGATACGCAGTATTTT. It specifies CSVEYPAVDTQYF.

V is TRBV19 and J is TRBJ2-3; D unclear. V was clipped by 7 bases and J by 2 bases, with 13 bases between them. The germline V gene has CDR1 LNHDA and CDR2 SQIVND (reference sequence). This CDR3 is built from 14 residues. The chain's CDR3 is CASKDVGLTDTQYF. The CDR3 DNA follows: TGTGCCAGTAAGGATGTCGGGCTCACAGATACGCAGTATTTT.

The gene calls are TRBV5-1 and TRBJ1-1; TRBD1 is a possible D gene (5 bases). This CDR3 is 13 amino acids long. Germline V CDR1 and CDR2: SGHRS, YFSETQ. V was pared by 4 bases and J by 1 base, with 8 bases between. In nucleotides, the CDR3 is TGCGCCAGCAGCGGGACGGCGAACACTGAAGCTTTCTTT. Protein product: CASSGTANTEAFF.

The rearrangement uses TRBV10-3 and TRBJ1-6, with unresolved D. The CDR3 runs 15 residues. Germline CDR1 and CDR2: ENHRY and SYGVKD. The germline V and J ends were trimmed by 1 base and 8 bases, with 12 bases remaining between them. This CDR3 is CAISEFGALDSPLHF. CDR3 bases: TGTGCCATCAGTGAGTTTGGAGCGTTGGATTCACCCCTCCACTTT.

The chain links TRBV28 to TRBJ2-7; 10 bases map to TRBD2. Germline-derived CDR1 and CDR2 are MDHEN and SYDVKM. After removal of 8 bases from V and 1 base from J, the junction contained 5 bases not matched to a gene. This CDR3 region has 14 residues. The CDR3 sequence is CASCRTSGSYEQYF. For the CDR3, the DNA is TGTGCCAGCTGCAGGACTAGCGGTTCCTACGAGCAGTACTTC. Based on the CDR3 plus reference TRBV28 and TRBJ2-7, the full variable domain is DVKVTQSSRYLVKRTGEKVFLECVQDMDHENMFWYRQDPGLGLRLIYFSYDVKMKEKGDIPEGYSVSREKKERFSLILESASTNQTSMYLCASCRTSGSYEQYFGPGTRLTVT.

The chain is built from TRBV6-6 and TRBJ1-5; D unresolved. Trimming removed 2 bases from V and 5 bases from J, with 7 bases in between. CDR1 MNHNY and CDR2 SVGAGI come from the germline V gene (reference sequence). The CDR3 has 13 residues. CDR3 sequence reads: CASSYEAYQPQHF. In DNA form, the CDR3 reads TGTGCCAGCAGTTACGAAGCTTATCAGCCCCAGCATTTT.